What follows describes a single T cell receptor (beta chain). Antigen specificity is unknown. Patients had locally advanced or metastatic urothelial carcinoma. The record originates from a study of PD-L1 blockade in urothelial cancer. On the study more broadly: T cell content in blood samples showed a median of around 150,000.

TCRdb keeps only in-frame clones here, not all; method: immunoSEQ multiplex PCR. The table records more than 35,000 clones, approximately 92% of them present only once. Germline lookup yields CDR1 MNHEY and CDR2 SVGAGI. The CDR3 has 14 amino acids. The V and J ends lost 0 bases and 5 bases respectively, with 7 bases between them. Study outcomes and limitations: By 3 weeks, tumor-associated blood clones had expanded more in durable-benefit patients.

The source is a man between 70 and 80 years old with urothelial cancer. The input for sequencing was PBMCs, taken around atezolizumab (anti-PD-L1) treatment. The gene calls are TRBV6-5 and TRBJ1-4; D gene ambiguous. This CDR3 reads CASSYSLANEKLFF. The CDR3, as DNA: TGTGCCAGCAGTTACTCGTTGGCAAATGAAAAACTGTTTTTT.